Following are 8 T cell receptor beta chains from one sample sequenced in a study of blood T cell repertoires in COVID-19. Assay used: immunoSEQ multiplex PCR; TCRdb lists only in-frame clones, some missing. The sample comprises under 50,000 clones, 75% to 90% of which are singletons, and approximately 1.4% rests with the top ten. Source material: peripheral blood. These receptors all stem from a woman in her thirties or forties with acute or convalescent COVID-19.

The gene calls are TRBV12-2 and TRBJ1-2. TRBV12-2 is flagged as a pseudogene. This CDR3 comprises 16 residues. CDR3 coding DNA: TGTGCAAGTCGCTTAAAAGTCCCCCTAATTTCCTATGGCTACACCTTC. Its protein product is CASRLKVPLISYGYTF.

With respect to this clone: Other DNA sequences from this sample encode an identical CDR3 as well. The rearrangement links TRBV9 to TRBJ2-7; D possibly corresponds to TRBD1 (6 bases). V was trimmed by 3 bases and J by 1 base, leaving 11 bases between them. This CDR3 contains 14 residues. Per germline, CDR1 SGDLS and CDR2 YYNGEE. The DNA of the CDR3 is TGTGCCAGCAGCGCGACAGGTAGTTCCTACGAGCAGTACTTC. This encodes CASSATGSSYEQYF.

This rearrangement joins TRBV6-5 to TRBJ1-4; TRBD1 agrees at 7 bases. J lost 6 bases, V lost 11 bases, and 6 bases had no gene match. CDR3 length: 12 residues. Per germline, CDR1 MNHEY and CDR2 SVGAGI. The CDR3 sequence is CALRDSYEKLFF. CDR3 in DNA: TGTGCCCTACGGGACAGCTATGAAAAACTGTTTTTT.

The V call is TRBV6-5, the J call TRBJ2-3; a weak D match, TRBD1 (5 bases). The CDR3 is 15 residues long. Germline V lookup: CDR1 MNHEY, CDR2 SVGAGI. Trimming shortened V by 0 bases and J by 1 base, and 8 bases separated the two germline ends. The DNA of the CDR3 is TGTGCCAGCAGTTACTCTGGGGCAGGCACAGATACGCAGTATTTT. Its protein product is CASSYSGAGTDTQYF.

The genes are TRBV6-5 and TRBJ1-1, with 7 bases aligning to TRBD1. This CDR3 spans 14 amino acids. Germline V gives CDR1 MNHEY, CDR2 SVGAGI. V shed 6 bases, J shed 4 bases, and the junction held 8 bases outside the gene matches. The CDR3 DNA sequence: TGTGCCAGCAGCTTCGACAGGGTGGGCACTGAAGCTTTCTTT. Amino acid sequence: CASSFDRVGTEAFF.

The chain links TRBV30 to TRBJ2-7; 8 bases agree with TRBD1. The germline CDR1 and CDR2 sequences are GTSNPN and SVGIG (reference sequence). This CDR3 contains 12 residues. Trimming cost V 8 bases and J 0 bases; bases outside gene matches: 3. The DNA of the CDR3 is TGTGCCCAGGGACAGGCCTCCTACGAGCAGTACTTC. This gives the protein CAQGQASYEQYF.

The chain is built from TRBV6-6 and TRBJ1-2; maybe TRBD1 (6 bases). Germline-derived CDR1 and CDR2 are MNHNY and SVGAGI (reference sequence). Trimming shortened V by 6 bases and J by 6 bases, and 20 bases separated the two germline ends. CDR3 length: 15 residues. The CDR3, as DNA: TGTGCCAGCAGCCCTGGGGGGGGCAGAGTGCATGGCTACACCTTC. Residues: CASSPGGGRVHGYTF.

J is TRBJ1-1 and V is TRBV5-6; D remains unclear. With 4 bases removed from V and 2 bases from J, the gap between germline ends came to 18 bases. The germline CDR1 and CDR2 sequences are SGHDT and YYEEEE. This CDR3 comprises 16 residues. The CDR3: CASSAPRRGGNTEAFF. In nucleotides, the CDR3 is TGTGCCAGCAGCGCCCCCCGGCGGGGTGGTAACACTGAAGCTTTCTTT.